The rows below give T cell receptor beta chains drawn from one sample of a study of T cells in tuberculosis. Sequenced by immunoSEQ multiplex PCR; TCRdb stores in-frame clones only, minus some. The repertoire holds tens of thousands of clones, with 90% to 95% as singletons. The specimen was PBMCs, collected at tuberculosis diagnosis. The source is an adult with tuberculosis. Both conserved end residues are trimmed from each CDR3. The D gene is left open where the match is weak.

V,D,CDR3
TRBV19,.,ASGDRRIEQF
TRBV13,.,ASSLQAVADTQY
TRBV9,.,ASSPDRVWGDIQY
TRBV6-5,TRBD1,ASSRGVSSGNTIY
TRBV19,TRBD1,ASSINGRGRGQPQH
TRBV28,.,ASSWFALYRDGTDTQY
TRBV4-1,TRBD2,ASSLVSGLAGDTGELF
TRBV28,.,ASSQGLKQF
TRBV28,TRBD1,ASSRDRGNYGYT
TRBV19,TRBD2,ASSREDWETQY
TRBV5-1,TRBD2,ASSLAGGPDTQY
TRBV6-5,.,AIEASYEQY
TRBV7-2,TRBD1,ASSPDRDSNEKLF
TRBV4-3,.,ASSQDNIGVYGYT
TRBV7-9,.,ASSLTRVVEAF
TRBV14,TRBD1,ASSPGTGKYEQY
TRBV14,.,ASSQDPGSSGYNEQF
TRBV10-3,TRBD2,AVLAGERNEQY
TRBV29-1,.,SVVLSGDTQY
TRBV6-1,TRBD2,ASSDPRGREGTDTQY
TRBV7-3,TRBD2,ASSTEGAGGTHEQF
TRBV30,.,AWSGGELPLS
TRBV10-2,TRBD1,ASSGTGGTEAF
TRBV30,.,AWRQQGVAGNTIY
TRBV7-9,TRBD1,ASSSWGQGPYGYT
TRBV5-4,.,ASSLSLGGMNTGELF
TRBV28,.,ASSIPQDSGNTIY
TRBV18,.,ASSLSSVGSYEQY
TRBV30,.,AWSRGDKNTDTQY
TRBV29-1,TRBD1,SVALQTGRTF
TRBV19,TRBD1,ASTPRDSSYNEQF
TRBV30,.,AWSAGQISGANVLT
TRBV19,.,ATTGIRLNTEAF
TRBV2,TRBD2,ASSDLSSGRNEQF
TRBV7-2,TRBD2,ASSPRSSGNNEQF